This is a list of T cell receptor beta chains from one sample in a study of T cell responses to AZD1222 COVID-19 vaccine. Profiling relied on immunoSEQ multiplex PCR, and the TCRdb table lists in-frame clones only, not all of them. The sample has approximately 100,000 clones, nearly 90% seen once. The specimen comprised peripheral blood, sampled on day 0 of AZD1222 vaccination. All receptors derive from an adult in good health. Each CDR3 is given with its conserved first and last residue. Each record gives: clone size, J gene, D gene, V gene, CDR3 DNA, CDR3 protein. A D gene is named only where the DNA matches it firmly. Size values are once, few and many counts, or a class for expanded clones, and some rows have none.

.,TRBJ1-2,.,TRBV5-1,TGCGCCAGCAGCTCCGGACCGACCTATGGCTACACCTTC,CASSSGPTYGYTF
.,TRBJ1-2,.,TRBV7-9,TGTGCCAGCAGCCCAACCGGGACCTACTATGGCTACACCTTC,CASSPTGTYYGYTF
.,TRBJ1-2,TRBD1,TRBV19,TGTGCCAGTACCTCCGACAGGGACTATGGCTACACCTTC,CASTSDRDYGYTF
.,TRBJ1-2,TRBD1,TRBV3-1/TRBV3-2,TGTGCCAGCAGCCAAGGACAGGGGAACTATGGCTACACCTTC,CASSQGQGNYGYTF
.,TRBJ1-1,.,TRBV2,TGTGCCAGCAGTGAATACAGGGCGAACACTGAAGCTTTCTTT,CASSEYRANTEAFF
few,TRBJ1-2,TRBD1,TRBV4-1,TGCGCCAGCAGCCAGCTTCCGGGACAGGTAGGCGGCTACACCTTC,CASSQLPGQVGGYTF
few,TRBJ1-2,.,TRBV5-1,TGCGCCAGCAGCTTGGCCGGGCAGCTTAACTATGGCTACACCTTC,CASSLAGQLNYGYTF
.,TRBJ1-2,.,TRBV5-1,TGCGCCAGCAGCCCAGGGCCCTATGGCTACACCTTC,CASSPGPYGYTF
.,TRBJ2-7,TRBD1,TRBV18,TGTGCCAGCTCACCAACCGGGACAGGGGCTGGTTACGAGCAGTACTTC,CASSPTGTGAGYEQYF
.,TRBJ1-6,.,TRBV2,TGTGCCAGCAGGAGAGACCGGAGCCTCTATGGGCCCCTCCACTTT,CASRRDRSLYGPLHF
.,TRBJ1-3,TRBD1,TRBV5-8,TGTGCCAGCAGGGCGACAGGGGGAAACACCATATATTTT,CASRATGGNTIYF
.,TRBJ2-5,.,TRBV5-1,TGCGCCAGCAGCCCCGGCGGGACCCAAGAGACCCAGTACTTC,CASSPGGTQETQYF
once,TRBJ1-4,TRBD1,TRBV28,TGTGCCAGCAGTCCTCCGGGACAGCTCATTGAAAAACTGTTTTTT,CASSPPGQLIEKLFF
.,TRBJ1-2,TRBD1,TRBV5-5,TGTGCCAGCAGCCTTAGACAGGGATATGGCTACACCTTC,CASSLRQGYGYTF